This T cell receptor beta chain was sequenced for a study of T cell responses to AZD1222 COVID-19 vaccine. Points from the study as a whole: CD4 TCRs linked to vaccination spanned spike, dominating at 160-218 and 743-854. Nearly half of the spike-specific TCRs reportedly recognize variant regions that carry no mutations.

This CDR3 comprises 14 residues. CDR1 and CDR2 from the germline V gene are KGHSH and LQKENI. V lost 6 bases, J lost 4 bases, and 15 bases lay in between. Assay: immunoSEQ multiplex PCR; the TCRdb copy retains only in-frame clones and omits some. The sample shows some 200,000 clones, approximately 90% of them seen only once. This clone was seen once. The antigen is unknown. The sequence was obtained from an adult who received the AZD1222 COVID-19 vaccine. The sequences come from peripheral blood, collected 28 days after the second AZD1222 dose. This chain joins TRBV18 and TRBJ2-5, with D possibly matching TRBD2 (7 bases). Here the CDR3 reads CASSPRGARETQYF. The CDR3 DNA sequence: TGTGCCAGCTCGCCCCGGGGGGCGCGAGAGACCCAGTACTTC.